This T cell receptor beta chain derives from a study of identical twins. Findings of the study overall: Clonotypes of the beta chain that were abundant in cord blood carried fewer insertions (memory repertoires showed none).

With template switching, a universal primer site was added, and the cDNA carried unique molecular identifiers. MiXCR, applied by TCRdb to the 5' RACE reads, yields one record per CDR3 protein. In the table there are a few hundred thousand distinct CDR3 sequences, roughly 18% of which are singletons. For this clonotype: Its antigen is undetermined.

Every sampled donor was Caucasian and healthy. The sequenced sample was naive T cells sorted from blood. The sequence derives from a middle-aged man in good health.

CDR3 DNA: TGTGCCAGCAGTGAATCAGGGGTCCGGAACTATGGCTACACCTTC. This sequence encodes CASSESGVRNYGYTF. J is TRBJ1-2 and V is TRBV25-1; D might be TRBD1 (6 bases). CDR1 and CDR2 from the germline V gene are MGHDK and SYGVNS. The CDR3 extends over 15 amino acids. V dropped 1 base and J dropped 2 bases, with 11 bases sitting between them.